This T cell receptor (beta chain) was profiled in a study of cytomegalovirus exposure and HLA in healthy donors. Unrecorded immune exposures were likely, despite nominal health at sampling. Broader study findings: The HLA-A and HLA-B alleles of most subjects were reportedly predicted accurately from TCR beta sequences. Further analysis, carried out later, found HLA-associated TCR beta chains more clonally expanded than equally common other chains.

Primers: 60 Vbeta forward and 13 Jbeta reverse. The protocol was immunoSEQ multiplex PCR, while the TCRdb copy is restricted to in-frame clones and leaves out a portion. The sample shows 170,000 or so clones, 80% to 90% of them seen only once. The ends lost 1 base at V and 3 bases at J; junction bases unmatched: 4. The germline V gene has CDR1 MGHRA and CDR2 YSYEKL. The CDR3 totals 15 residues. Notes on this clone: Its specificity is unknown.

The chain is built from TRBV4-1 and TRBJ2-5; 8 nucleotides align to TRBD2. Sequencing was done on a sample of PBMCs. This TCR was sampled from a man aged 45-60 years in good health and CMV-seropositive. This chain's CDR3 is CASSQVPLAEETQYF. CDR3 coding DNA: TGCGCCAGCAGCCAAGTTCCACTAGCGGAAGAGACCCAGTACTTC.